These 26 T cell receptor beta chains originate from one sample sequenced in a study of cytomegalovirus exposure and HLA in healthy donors. It was with 60 Vbeta and 13 Jbeta primers that the PCR ran. Measured with immunoSEQ multiplex PCR; TCRdb has only the in-frame clones, and not every one. This table has around 200,000 clones, roughly 80% appearing once. The sample was PBMCs. Every receptor here comes from a man over 45 in good health and CMV-seronegative.

DNA for the CDR3: TGCGCCAGCAGCTCCGACTTTACCTACGAGCAGTACTTC. Translation gives CASSSDFTYEQYF. The rearrangement links TRBV5-1 to TRBJ2-7; D unclear. The CDR3 covers 13 residues. The V and J ends lost 3 bases and 2 bases respectively, with 9 bases between them. Germline CDR1 is SGHRS and CDR2 is YFSETQ. Complete variable domain (other parts from reference TRBV5-1 and TRBJ2-7): KAGVTQTPRYLIKTRGQQVTLSCSPISGHRSVSWYQQTPGQGLQFLFEYFSETQRNKGNFPGRFSGRQFSNSRSEMNVSTLELGDSALYLCASSSDFTYEQYFGPGTRLTVT.

The chain employs TRBV6-1 and TRBJ1-3; 7 nucleotides match TRBD1. This CDR3 region has 14 residues. Germline CDR1 and CDR2: MNHNS and SASEGT. After removal of 8 bases from V and 2 bases from J, the junction contained 6 bases not matched to a gene. The CDR3 loop is CASQDREPGNTIYF. CDR3 in DNA: TGTGCCAGCCAAGACAGGGAACCTGGAAACACCATATATTTT.

V and J are TRBV10-3 and TRBJ2-7, with TRBD1 matching over 9 bases. J lost 6 bases, V lost 6 bases, and 9 bases had no gene match. The CDR3 has 14 amino acids. CDR1 ENHRY and CDR2 SYGVKD come from the germline V gene. CDR3 in amino acids: CAISGQGLAFEQYF. DNA for the CDR3: TGTGCCATCAGCGGACAGGGGCTTGCCTTCGAGCAGTACTTC.

This clone has a single count. The rearrangement joins TRBV9 to TRBJ2-7; possible D gene TRBD2, 6 bases. V shed 0 bases and J shed 0 bases, with 10 bases lying between them. The length of the CDR3 is 15 residues. CDR1 and CDR2 from the germline V gene are SGDLS and YYNGEE. CDR3 sequence: CASSVAAGISYEQYF. The DNA of the CDR3 is TGTGCCAGCAGCGTAGCGGCGGGGATCTCCTACGAGCAGTACTTC.

The chain combines TRBV10-1 with TRBJ1-4; 12 bases align to TRBD1. CDR3 length: 17 amino acids. Germline loops: CDR1 WNHNN, CDR2 SYGVQD (reference sequence). Germline trimming cut 8 bases from V and 7 bases from J; bases unmatched to any gene: 14. CDR3 amino acids: CASGTGGGRFRGEKLFF. The CDR3 region has the DNA TGCGCCAGCGGGACAGGGGGCGGTAGGTTCCGGGGTGAAAAACTGTTTTTT.

The CDR3 region is CASIIGQGSQPQHF. CDR3 nucleotide sequence: TGTGCCAGCATCATAGGACAGGGGAGTCAGCCCCAGCATTTT. The chain uses TRBV28 and TRBJ1-5, with 9 bases identical to TRBD1. Germline V gives CDR1 MDHEN, CDR2 SYDVKM. V was pared by 7 bases and J by 6 bases, with 7 bases of the junction left unmatched. The CDR3 totals 14 residues.

This rearrangement joins TRBV7-9 to TRBJ1-1; no definite D call. Trimming pared 2 bases from V and 0 bases from J, leaving 7 bases between. The CDR3 has 14 amino acids. CDR1 is SEHNR, CDR2 FQNEAQ, per germline (reference sequence). The CDR3 sequence is CASSLRSMNTEAFF. DNA for the CDR3: TGTGCCAGCAGCTTAAGGAGCATGAACACTGAAGCTTTCTTT.

The rearrangement uses TRBV7-8 and TRBJ2-7; possible D gene TRBD2, 6 bases. V shed 5 bases and J shed 0 bases, with 11 bases lying between them. CDR3 length: 14 residues. CDR1 SGHVS and CDR2 FQNEAQ come from the germline V gene. The CDR3 protein is CASSPREVSYEQYF. DNA for the CDR3: TGTGCCAGCAGCCCGAGGGAGGTCTCCTACGAGCAGTACTTC.

The chain recombines TRBV7-3 with TRBJ1-1; TRBD1 matches 8 bases. V dropped 4 bases and J dropped 4; count of bases not matched to a gene: 5. The CDR3 contains 14 residues. In germline, CDR1 is SGHTA, CDR2 FQGTGA. The CDR3: CASSSQGGITEAFF. CDR3 sequence (DNA): TGTGCCAGCAGCTCACAGGGGGGGATCACTGAAGCTTTCTTT.

The genes are TRBV19 and TRBJ1-5; a weak D match, TRBD1 (6 bases). CDR1 and CDR2 from the germline V gene are LNHDA and SQIVND (reference sequence). Trimming took 4 bases from V and 3 from J, leaving 10 bases between them. The CDR3 has 14 amino acids. CDR3 sequence: CASSTQGPNQPQHF. The DNA of the CDR3 is TGTGCCAGTAGTACTCAGGGGCCCAATCAGCCCCAGCATTTT.

The chain recombines TRBV28 with TRBJ1-1, with 7 bases matching TRBD1. Per germline, CDR1 MDHEN and CDR2 SYDVKM. V was pared by 7 bases and J by 2 bases, with 10 bases of the junction left unmatched. The CDR3 extends over 15 amino acids. The CDR3 sequence: CASTWDRTPNTEAFF. The DNA of the CDR3 is TGTGCCAGCACTTGGGACAGAACCCCTAACACTGAAGCTTTCTTT.

CDR3 bases: TGTGCCAGCTCACCACCGGGGGCGCCCCAAGAGACCCAGTACTTC. Translated, it gives CASSPPGAPQETQYF. The chain is built from TRBV18 and TRBJ2-5; D is perhaps TRBD1 (6 bases). Per the germline V gene, CDR1 is KGHSH and CDR2 is LQKENI. The CDR3 length is 15 residues. Trimming stripped 0 bases from V and 1 base from J, with 9 bases between. The variable domain in full, with the rest retrieved from reference TRBV18 and TRBJ2-5, is NAGVMQNPRHLVRRRGQEARLRCSPMKGHSHVYWYRQLPEEGLKFMVYLQKENIIDESGMPKERFSAEFPKEGPSILRIQQVVRGDSAAYFCASSPPGAPQETQYFGPGTRLLVL.

The CDR3 reads CASSPDRVGTDTQYF. CDR3 nucleotide sequence: TGTGCCAGCAGTCCTGACAGGGTGGGCACAGATACGCAGTATTTT. The rearrangement uses TRBV28 and TRBJ2-3; TRBD1 aligns across 7 bases. The CDR3 is 15 residues long. The germline V gene has CDR1 MDHEN and CDR2 SYDVKM. V lost 5 bases, J lost 1 base, and 6 bases stayed unmatched.

This rearrangement joins TRBV6-6 to TRBJ1-5; 8 bases fit TRBD1. Trimming cost V 7 bases and J 9 bases; bases outside gene matches: 8. CDR3 length: 13 residues. The germline V gene has CDR1 MNHNY and CDR2 SVGAGI (reference sequence). This CDR3 reads CASKGQAIRPQHF. In DNA, the CDR3 is TGTGCCAGCAAGGGACAGGCGATTCGGCCCCAGCATTTT.

The rearrangement joins TRBV30 to TRBJ2-7; D remains unclear. The CDR3 has 14 amino acids. Germline-derived CDR1 and CDR2 are GTSNPN and SVGIG (reference sequence). Trimming shortened V by 1 base and J by 0 bases, and 10 bases separated the two germline ends. CDR3 sequence reads: CAWSAAPSSYEQYF. CDR3 in DNA: TGTGCCTGGAGTGCGGCACCTAGCTCCTACGAGCAGTACTTC.

This clone was detected once. This chain uses TRBV28 with TRBJ2-2; unclear D gene. The CDR3 loop spans 16 amino acids. With 3 bases removed from V and 0 bases from J, the gap between germline ends came to 11 bases. CDR1 is MDHEN, CDR2 SYDVKM, per germline. The CDR3 DNA reads as TGTGCCAGCAGTTTGTTAACAGATCCGAACACCGGGGAGCTGTTTTTT. Translated, it gives CASSLLTDPNTGELFF.

The gene calls are TRBV28 and TRBJ2-7; the D gene is possibly TRBD1 (6 bases). This CDR3 is built from 16 residues. Deletions cut 4 bases from V and 0 bases from J, with 16 bases between. Per the germline V gene, CDR1 is MDHEN and CDR2 is SYDVKM. The CDR3 sequence: CASSSSRGRVSYEQYF. CDR3 nucleotides: TGTGCCAGCAGTTCATCCAGGGGCAGAGTCTCCTACGAGCAGTACTTC.

The J gene is TRBJ2-5, the V gene TRBV28; TRBD1 agrees at 8 bases. The ends lost 8 bases at V and 3 bases at J; junction bases unmatched: 11. The CDR3 covers 15 residues. Germline V gene lookup returns CDR1 MDHEN and CDR2 SYDVKM. The CDR3 DNA sequence: TGTGCCAGCGCACATGCCGGGACAGGAAAAGAGACCCAGTACTTC. Translated: CASAHAGTGKETQYF.

The genes are TRBV11-1 and TRBJ2-7; D gene unclear. V lost 5 bases and J 2 bases, leaving 16 bases between the germline ends. Germline-derived CDR1 and CDR2 are SGHAT and FQDESV (reference sequence). This CDR3 is 15 amino acids long. The CDR3 spells CASSRLGDQAYEQYF. The DNA of the CDR3 is TGTGCCAGCAGCCGACTCGGCGACCAAGCCTACGAGCAGTACTTC.

The CDR3 DNA reads as TGTGCCAGCAGCTTAGGGGGCGGGGTCATGGAAGCTTTCTTT. Translation gives CASSLGGGVMEAFF. V and J are TRBV7-9 and TRBJ1-1, with D perhaps matching TRBD1 (5 bases). Trimming took 1 base from V and 8 from J, leaving 14 bases between them. Germline-derived CDR1 and CDR2 are SEHNR and FQNEAQ (reference sequence). CDR3 length: 14 residues.

The chain couples TRBV19 to TRBJ2-5, with TRBD2 matching 11 bases. With V trimmed by 7 bases and J by 5 bases, 12 bases remained unmatched. The CDR3 loop spans 16 amino acids. Germline V gene lookup returns CDR1 LNHDA and CDR2 SQIVND (reference sequence). CDR3 loop: CASIGWGTSGSETQYF. The CDR3 nucleotides read TGTGCCAGTATTGGGTGGGGAACTAGCGGGAGTGAGACCCAGTACTTC.

J is TRBJ2-4 and V is TRBV28, with D possibly TRBD2 on 5 matching bases. Between the trimmed V and J ends, which lost 5 bases and 1 base, there was a span of 9 bases. This CDR3 contains 14 residues. Germline CDR1 reads MDHEN; CDR2 reads SYDVKM. CDR3 DNA: TGTGCCAGCAGTGCTCCGGGGGCCAAAAACATTCAGTACTTC. This translates into CASSAPGAKNIQYF.

The V call is TRBV11-2, the J call TRBJ2-7; TRBD2 aligns across 9 bases. This CDR3 is 15 amino acids long. Per the germline V gene, CDR1 is SGHAT and CDR2 is FQNNGV. The V segment lost 3 bases and the J segment 2 bases; nucleotides outside the gene matches: 5. CDR3 protein: CASSLQAGGPYEQYF. The CDR3 DNA is TGTGCCAGCAGCTTGCAAGCGGGAGGACCCTACGAGCAGTACTTC.

The J gene is TRBJ2-7, the V gene TRBV5-1, with 9 bases that match TRBD1. Germline assignment: CDR1 SGHRS and CDR2 YFSETQ. With V trimmed by 4 bases and J by 2 bases, 7 bases remained unmatched. The CDR3 is made up of 15 amino acids. Written as DNA, the CDR3 is TGCGCCAGCAGCCACGCCGGGACAGGGACCTACGAGCAGTACTTC. Translating it yields CASSHAGTGTYEQYF.

CDR3 sequence reads: CAISEASYEQYF. As DNA, the CDR3 is TGTGCCATCAGTGAGGCGAGTTACGAGCAGTACTTC. This rearrangement joins TRBV10-3 to TRBJ2-7; D unclear. V lost 2 bases to trimming and J lost 4 bases, with 6 bases between them. There are 12 residues in the CDR3. Germline-derived CDR1 and CDR2 are ENHRY and SYGVKD.

DNA of the CDR3: TGTGCCAGCAGCGACCCCAGGGGGACCACAGATACGCAGTATTTT. Translating it yields CASSDPRGTTDTQYF. V gene TRBV9 combines with J gene TRBJ2-3; 7 nucleotides match TRBD1. The CDR3 extends over 15 amino acids. Germline V gene data show CDR1 as SGDLS and CDR2 as YYNGEE. With 3 bases clipped from V and 2 bases from J, the junction kept 6 bases outside the gene matches.